This entry describes one T cell receptor (beta chain). The antigen is unknown. This entry comes from a study of T cell responses to AZD1222 COVID-19 vaccine. The study, taken as a whole, reports: There were mostly white British donors and more females than males, and clonal diversity was possibly underestimated.

TCRdb keeps only in-frame clones here, not all; method: immunoSEQ multiplex PCR. The repertoire consists of 98,000 or so clones, with roughly nine tenths occurring once and the leading ten covering approximately 3%. Trimming took off 5 bases at V and 7 bases at J, with 20 bases between the two ends. The CDR3 spans 16 residues. CDR1 and CDR2 from the germline V gene are MDHEN and SYDVKM. This chain links TRBV28 with TRBJ1-4; D may be TRBD1 (5 bases). The clonotype was recovered from an adult who received the MenACWY meningococcal vaccine as a control. Specimen: peripheral blood, collected 28 days after the second dose of the MenACWY control vaccine. CDR3 sequence: CASSPRSGGLGEKLFF. In nucleotides, the CDR3 is TGTGCCAGCAGTCCTAGGTCGGGGGGGTTGGGTGAAAAACTGTTTTTT.